These 24 T cell receptor beta chains came from one sample sequenced in a study of T cell repertoires in cytomegalovirus infection (dated 2019 in TCRdb). The sample's treatment or condition label, in plain terms: in vitro stimulation with specific CMV peptide epitopes to enrich CMV-specific T cells. No antigen has been assigned to these receptors. Sequencing was carried out with an Illumina HiSeq 1500. TCRdb trimmed the raw reads at Q25, called clones with MiXCR and kept productive beta chains. Every CDR3 protein is listed once, alongside the most common genes and DNA of its rows. The sample has about 500,000 distinct CDR3 sequences on record, around 35% of them singletons. The top ten constitute around a sixth of the sample. The input for sequencing was cultured PBMCs, taken from culture after CMV antigen stimulation. The receptors derive from a human donor in good health (CMV status not recorded). Some clones in this sample may be carry-over from other donors' samples.

The rearrangement links TRBV6-2 or TRBV6-3 to TRBJ2-5; tentatively, D is TRBD1 or TRBD2 (5 bases each). V was trimmed by 7 bases and J by 2 bases, leaving 23 bases between them. The CDR3 spans 17 residues. Looked up from germline, CDR1 is MNHEY and CDR2 is SVGEGT. The CDR3, as DNA: TGTGCCAGCACGAAAGGCACCGGGACCACCCGGCAAGAGACCCAGTACTTC. As protein: CASTKGTGTTRQETQYF.

The genes are TRBV6-5 and TRBJ2-5, with 9 bases that match TRBD1. The CDR3 length is 15 residues. Germline V gives CDR1 MNHEY, CDR2 SVGAGI. The trim removed 4 bases at V and 4 bases at J, leaving 7 bases unmatched. Written as DNA, the CDR3 is TGTGCCAGCAGTTGGACAGGGGATACCACAGAGACCCAGTACTTC. Its translation: CASSWTGDTTETQYF.

The gene calls are TRBV27 and TRBJ1-1; D is possibly TRBD1 (6 bases). The CDR3 totals 14 residues. Trimming left V 3 bases short and J 4 bases short, with 12 bases between. CDR1 and CDR2 from the germline V gene are MNHEY and SMNVEV (reference sequence). The CDR3: CASSLRGLVTEAFF. As DNA, the CDR3 is TGTGCCAGCAGTTTGCGGGGGCTCGTCACTGAAGCTTTCTTT.

The chain is built from TRBV12-5 and TRBJ1-1; the D is unclear. The ends were cut back, 5 bases at V and 5 bases at J, with 9 bases in the middle. Germline CDR1 is LGHNT and CDR2 is FRNRAP. The CDR3 sequence is 12 residues long. This CDR3 is CASGPGGTEAFF. CDR3 DNA sequence: TGTGCTAGTGGTCCGGGTGGGACTGAAGCTTTCTTT.

There are a few counts of this clonotype. This sequence joins TRBV28 and TRBJ2-3, with D possibly matching TRBD2 (6 bases). There are 15 residues in the CDR3. Germline V CDR1 and CDR2: MDHEN, SYDVKM. V lost 2 bases and J lost 2, with 11 bases in between. The DNA of the CDR3 is TGTGCCAGCAGTTTAAGGCGGGGATTCACAGATACGCAGTATTTT. Its translation: CASSLRRGFTDTQYF.

The chain is built from TRBV7-2 and TRBJ2-7, with D maybe TRBD1 (5 bases). Trimming removed 5 bases at V and 0 bases at J, with 8 bases between. CDR3 length equals 13 residues. Germline CDR1 SGHTA, CDR2 FQGNSA. The DNA for the CDR3 is TGTGCCAGCAGCCGACAGAGCTCCTACGAGCAGTACTTC. Translating it yields CASSRQSSYEQYF.

This clonotype was detected a few times. The V call is TRBV7-8, the J call TRBJ2-5; D not certain. The length of the CDR3 is 13 residues. In germline, CDR1 is SGHVS, CDR2 FQNEAQ. V was clipped by 2 bases and J by 2 bases, with 6 bases between them. Here the CDR3 DNA reads TGTGCCAGCAGCTTATTCCCACAAGAGACCCAGTACTTC. Translating gives CASSLFPQETQYF.

The chain combines TRBV27 with TRBJ1-5; no firm D call. This CDR3 contains 13 residues. Trimming left V 7 bases short and J 7 bases short, with 14 bases between. Germline CDR1 and CDR2: MNHEY and SMNVEV (reference sequence). The CDR3 DNA sequence: TGTGCCAGCACCATCTACGCGGGGCAGCCCCAGCATTTT. Protein: CASTIYAGQPQHF.

Many counts were recorded for this clonotype. The chain has TRBV7-6 and TRBJ2-3; D remains ambiguous. The ends were cut back, 5 bases at V and 0 bases at J, with 9 bases in the middle. CDR1 is SGHVS, CDR2 FNYEAQ, per germline. The CDR3 sequence is 14 residues long. The CDR3 loop is CASSPPPSTDTQYF. The CDR3 coding sequence is TGTGCCAGCAGCCCACCGCCCAGCACAGATACGCAGTATTTT.

V and J are TRBV11-2 and TRBJ1-2, with D hard to call. The V and J ends lost 5 bases and 4 bases respectively, with 29 bases between them. Germline V gene data show CDR1 as SGHAT and CDR2 as FQNNGV. CDR3 length equals 19 residues. CDR3 coding DNA: TGTGCCAGCAGCCCCGATAGATTTGGGGTAGGCACGCCCCGCTATGGCTACACCTTC. It codes for CASSPDRFGVGTPRYGYTF.

V usage is TRBV28 and J usage is TRBJ2-7; 7 bases line up with TRBD1. The CDR3 sequence is 14 residues long. V lost 6 bases to trimming and J lost 3 bases; unmatched junction nucleotides: 8. In germline, CDR1 is MDHEN, CDR2 SYDVKM. CDR3 coding DNA: TGTGCCAGCAGCCAGGGACAGCGGATCTACGAGCAGTACTTC. Translation: CASSQGQRIYEQYF.

This chain links TRBV4-1 with TRBJ2-4, with 12 bases matching TRBD2. The V gene end was trimmed by 4 bases and the J gene end by 2 bases; junction bases not matched to a gene: 9. The CDR3 totals 18 residues. Looked up from germline, CDR1 is MGHRA and CDR2 is YSYEKL. The DNA for the CDR3 is TGCGCCAGCAGCCGACCAGTCCTAGCGGGAGGGACCAAAAACATTCAGTACTTC. Amino acids: CASSRPVLAGGTKNIQYF.

This clonotype has just a few counts. In DNA, the CDR3 is TGTGCCAGCAGCCGGGGACACCTCTACGAGCAGTACTTC. This translates into CASSRGHLYEQYF. The chain has TRBV11-2 and TRBJ2-7, with TRBD1 as a possible D gene (6 bases). The CDR3 is made up of 13 amino acids. Trimming left V 5 bases short and J 3 bases short, with 11 bases between. Germline V gives CDR1 SGHAT, CDR2 FQNNGV. Supplemented by reference TRBV11-2 and TRBJ2-7, the full variable domain reads EAGVAQSPRYKIIEKRQSVAFWCNPISGHATLYWYQQILGQGPKLLIQFQNNGVVDDSQLPKDRFSAERLKGVDSTLKIQPAKLEDSAVYLCASSRGHLYEQYFGPGTRLTVT.

V is TRBV29-1 and J is TRBJ1-4; tentatively, D is TRBD1 (6 bases). This CDR3 has 12 residues. V lost 3 bases, J lost 7 bases, and 9 bases lay in between. Germline CDR1 reads SQVTM; CDR2 reads ANQGSEA. The CDR3 here is CSVDGGGEKLFF. CDR3 in DNA: TGCAGCGTTGACGGGGGCGGTGAAAAACTGTTTTTT.

This clonotype occurred many times. J is TRBJ2-3 and V is TRBV7-2; D not certain. Germline loops: CDR1 SGHTA, CDR2 FQGNSA. Trimming shortened V by 1 base and J by 3 bases, and 8 bases separated the two germline ends. The CDR3 has 14 residues. The CDR3 DNA sequence: TGTGCCAGCAGCTTAGGCATTCGGACAGATACGCAGTATTTT. The encoded protein is CASSLGIRTDTQYF.

The chain employs TRBV7-2 and TRBJ2-3; D uncertain. The CDR3 has 13 residues. V was shortened by 4 bases and J by 4 bases, with 9 bases between the two germline ends. In germline, CDR1 is SGHTA, CDR2 FQGNSA. The chain's CDR3 is CASSSEVSDTQYF. CDR3 bases: TGTGCCAGCAGCTCCGAAGTTTCAGATACGCAGTATTTT.

The V gene is TRBV12-3 or TRBV12-4, the J gene TRBJ2-3; 8 bases align to TRBD1. Trimming took 5 bases from V and 3 from J; bases not matched to a gene: 4. The CDR3 is 14 amino acids. The CDR3: CASSPQGATDTQYF. The CDR3 nucleotides are TGTGCCAGCAGTCCCCAGGGGGCAACAGATACGCAGTATTTT.

J is TRBJ2-1 and V is TRBV4-1, with TRBD2 identical over 7 bases. The V gene's germline CDR1 is MGHRA and CDR2 YSYEKL. J lost 8 bases, V lost 5 bases, and 9 bases had no gene match. The CDR3 has 14 amino acids. The CDR3 sequence: CASSFRTRPDEQFF. The CDR3 region has the DNA TGCGCCAGCAGCTTCCGGACTAGACCCGATGAGCAGTTCTTC.

The V gene is TRBV19, the J gene TRBJ2-1; D may be TRBD1 or TRBD2 (5 bases each). With 1 base removed from V and 5 bases from J, the gap between germline ends came to 12 bases. CDR3 length: 15 residues. Per germline, CDR1 LNHDA and CDR2 SQIVND (reference sequence). CDR3 in DNA: TGTGCCAGTAGTATAGGGGGGAGAGGGGACAATGAGCAGTTCTTC. Its translation: CASSIGGRGDNEQFF.

This rearrangement joins TRBV7-8 to TRBJ2-3, with 7 bases identical to TRBD2. J lost 4 bases, V lost 4 bases, and 8 bases had no gene match. Looked up from germline, CDR1 is SGHVS and CDR2 is FQNEAQ. The CDR3 has 15 amino acids. Here the CDR3 DNA reads TGTGCCAGCAGCTCGGGACTCCGGGAGGCAGATACGCAGTATTTT. Translating gives CASSSGLREADTQYF. Variable domain in full (rest from reference TRBV7-8 and TRBJ2-3): GAGVSQSPRYKVAKRGQDVALRCDPISGHVSLFWYQQALGQGPEFLTYFQNEAQLDKSGLPSDRFFAERPEGSVSTLKIQRTQQEDSAVYLCASSSGLREADTQYFGPGTRLTVL.

This chain's CDR3 is CASLSGSYEQYF. CDR3 coding DNA: TGTGCCAGTTTGAGCGGGAGCTACGAGCAGTACTTC. The V gene is TRBV19, the J gene TRBJ2-7, with 8 bases aligning to TRBD2. The CDR3 consists of 12 residues. Germline V gives CDR1 LNHDA, CDR2 SQIVND (reference sequence). J lost 3 bases, V lost 8 bases, and 3 bases had no gene match.

This clonotype was detected ten times or more. The V gene is TRBV7-2, the J gene TRBJ2-2; D is unclear. The ends were cut back, 4 bases at V and 3 bases at J, with 6 bases in the middle. Germline V lookup: CDR1 SGHTA, CDR2 FQGNSA. This CDR3 contains 13 residues. The DNA of the CDR3 is TGTGCCAGCAGCTCAACCTACACCGGGGAGCTGTTTTTT. Protein sequence: CASSSTYTGELFF.

This clonotype was observed many times. The chain's CDR3 is CASSLSLRTGELFF. Here the CDR3 DNA reads TGTGCCAGCAGCTTATCCCTCAGAACCGGGGAGCTGTTTTTT. This rearrangement joins TRBV7-8 to TRBJ2-2; no clear D. V was shortened by 2 bases and J by 5 bases, with 9 bases between the two germline ends. This CDR3 region has 14 residues. Germline CDR1 is SGHVS and CDR2 is FQNEAQ.

This clonotype was recorded a few times. V usage is TRBV7-2 and J usage is TRBJ1-1; 7 positions match TRBD1. Germline V gene lookup returns CDR1 SGHTA and CDR2 FQGNSA. The CDR3 has 15 residues. V lost 4 bases, J lost 0 bases, and 5 bases stayed unmatched. The CDR3 DNA reads TGTGCCAGCAGCTCCCAGACAGGGATGAACACTGAAGCTTTCTTT. Translation: CASSSQTGMNTEAFF.